Each of the 22 T cell receptor beta chains below was sequenced from the same sample in a study of T cells in Graves' hyperthyroidism and ophthalmopathy. Amplification targeted TCR beta CDR3 regions from RNA transcripts. HTBI primers were used for first-round RT-PCR of the TCR CDR3. TCRdb re-derived calls from the multiplex PCR reads in MiXCR, one entry per CDR3 protein. There are 600,000 or so distinct CDR3 sequences in the sample; around 14% occur only once, and roughly 7% lies in the top ten. The material sequenced was blood. All receptors derive from a woman between 18 and 29 years old with Graves' ophthalmopathy.

Note on this clonotype: The conserved phenylalanine or tryptophan normally closing the CDR3 is absent here, so this likely arose from a read error. This chain connects TRBV27 to TRBJ2-7; 16 bases match TRBD2. The germline V gene encodes CDR1 MNHEY and CDR2 SMNVEV (reference sequence). There are 15 residues in the CDR3. The trim removed 6 bases at V and 2 bases at J, leaving 1 base unmatched. CDR3 amino acids: CASSGTSGRAYEQYL. The CDR3 DNA reads as TGTGCCAGCAGCGGGACTAGCGGGAGGGCCTACGAGCAGTACCTC.

The chain combines TRBV20-1 with TRBJ2-1, with D possibly matching TRBD2 (7 bases). V lost 1 base, J lost 9 bases, and 16 bases lay in between. Germline loops: CDR1 DFQATT, CDR2 SNEGSKA (reference sequence). The CDR3 is 14 residues long. The CDR3 DNA reads TGCAGTGCTAGAGTGGGAGGGGGGATCACTGAGCAGTTCTTC. Amino acids: CSARVGGGITEQFF.

This clonotype was counted only a few times. This sequence joins TRBV5-1 and TRBJ2-7; 9 bases agree with TRBD1. V shed 2 bases and J 3 bases; nucleotides not matched to a gene: 6. The CDR3 runs to 15 residues. Germline V gene sequence: CDR1 SGHRS, CDR2 YFSETQ. The CDR3 loop is CASSFRTGEVYEQYF. The CDR3 DNA reads TGCGCCAGCAGCTTCCGGACAGGGGAGGTCTACGAGCAGTACTTC.

This clonotype was observed a few times. The chain's CDR3 is CAISALRGKQGEKLFF. The CDR3 region has the DNA TGTGCCATCAGCGCTCTCCGGGGGAAACAAGGTGAAAAACTGTTTTTT. The rearrangement links TRBV10-3 to TRBJ1-4; D may be TRBD1 (5 bases). V was trimmed by 6 bases and J by 7 bases, leaving 21 bases between them. This CDR3 is built from 16 residues. Looked up from germline, CDR1 is ENHRY and CDR2 is SYGVKD.

As regards this clonotype: A single base separates this from a much larger clone, so it may be a read error. CDR3 protein: CAAAGVYTGELFF. CDR3 nucleotide sequence: TGTGCCGCGGCAGGGGTGTACACCGGGGAGCTGTTTTTT. The chain employs TRBV24-1 and TRBJ2-2, with a weak D call TRBD1 (6 bases). The germline V gene encodes CDR1 KGHDR and CDR2 SFDVKD. The CDR3 totals 13 residues. Trimming left V 12 bases short and J 3 bases short, with 13 bases between.

This clonotype occurred many times. The rearrangement uses TRBV6-1 and TRBJ2-1; no reliable D call. The CDR3 length is 12 residues. Germline-derived CDR1 and CDR2 are MNHNS and SASEGT. V lost 8 bases and J 6 bases, leaving 11 bases between the germline ends. The CDR3, as DNA: TGTGCCAGCCGCCCTAGGGCCAATGAGCAGTTCTTC. It yields the protein CASRPRANEQFF.

Note on this clonotype: A much larger clone is a single base away; this may be a read error. V is TRBV12-3 or TRBV12-4 and J is TRBJ1-1; a possible D gene is TRBD1 (6 bases). This CDR3 has 14 amino acids. The CDR3 loop is CGSSKPDRNTEAFF. The CDR3 DNA reads TGTGGCAGCAGTAAACCGGACAGGAACACTGAAGCTTTCTTT.

This clonotype was seen repeatedly, ten times or more. The CDR3 reads CASSLNLLYEQYF. The CDR3 DNA is TGTGCCAGCAGTCTCAACCTCCTCTACGAGCAGTACTTC. This sequence joins TRBV6-2 or TRBV6-3 and TRBJ2-7; D ambiguous. The CDR3 runs 13 residues. V lost 5 bases to trimming and J lost 3 bases, with 11 bases between them. The germline V gene has CDR1 MNHEY and CDR2 SVGEGT.

This clonotype was detected a few times. This may stem from a read error, because a much larger clone lies one nucleotide away. The V and J genes are TRBV29-1 and TRBJ1-1, with a possible D match to TRBD1 (6 bases). The germline V gene encodes CDR1 SQVTM and CDR2 ANQGSEA. The V end was cut by 6 bases, the J end by 11 bases, with 19 bases between. This CDR3 has 12 amino acids. The CDR3 sequence is CSVRQAIEAAFF. CDR3 nucleotides: TGCAGCGTACGACAGGCAATAGAGGCGGCTTTCTTT.

This clonotype occurred a few times. V and J are TRBV27 and TRBJ1-2; D gene unclear. Germline V gene sequence: CDR1 MNHEY, CDR2 SMNVEV (reference sequence). This CDR3 comprises 15 residues. Trimming took off 0 bases at V and 0 bases at J, with 8 bases between the two ends. The CDR3 DNA reads as TGTGCCAGCAGTTTATCGTACACGGCTAACTATGGCTACACCTTC. Protein sequence: CASSLSYTANYGYTF.

There are a few counts of this clonotype. This may arise from a read error, as a much more abundant clone is one base away. This rearrangement joins TRBV20-1 to TRBJ2-1; 7 bases map to TRBD2. Germline V gene sequence: CDR1 DFQATT, CDR2 SNEGSKA (reference sequence). V gave up 5 bases and J gave up 7 bases; unmatched junction bases: 26. The CDR3 totals 19 residues. For the CDR3, the DNA is TGCAGTGCTTTAACAAAGAGACGGGGGGTGAGGGTCTGGCGGAATGAGCAGTTCTTC. Amino acid sequence: CSALTKRRGVRVWRNEQFF.

This sequence joins TRBV7-2 and TRBJ1-5; TRBD1 aligns across 8 bases. The CDR3 is made up of 18 amino acids. CDR1 and CDR2 (germline): SGHTA, FQGNSA. The V and J ends lost 5 bases and 8 bases, in that order; junction bases with no gene match: 20. CDR3 sequence: CASSQLNPAGGRWEPQHF. The CDR3 DNA reads TGTGCCAGCAGCCAACTCAACCCGGCAGGGGGCCGCTGGGAGCCCCAGCATTTT.

This chain joins TRBV28 and TRBJ2-5; 16 bases agree with TRBD2. There are 15 residues in the CDR3. Per the germline V gene, CDR1 is MDHEN and CDR2 is SYDVKM. CDR3 in amino acids: CAAQGTSGRAETQYF. The CDR3 DNA is TGTGCAGCACAGGGGACTAGCGGGAGGGCTGAGACCCAGTACTTC.

In its sample, this clonotype was seen many times. This chain joins TRBV28 and TRBJ2-7; 10 bases agree with TRBD2. Germline V gives CDR1 MDHEN, CDR2 SYDVKM. V lost 7 bases and J lost 1; bases outside the gene matches: 19. The length of the CDR3 is 19 residues. The CDR3 coding sequence is TGTGCCAGCAATTTCCCCTTAGCGGGAGGTCTTCTACAGTCCTACGAGCAGTACTTC. It is translated as CASNFPLAGGLLQSYEQYF.

This clonotype was recorded many times. Its ends do not fully match the called genes, so a read error is possible. V is TRBV7-2 and J is TRBJ2-1, with D possibly matching TRBD2 (6 bases). Looked up from germline, CDR1 is SGHTA and CDR2 is FQGNSA. CDR3 length: 15 residues. DNA for the CDR3: TGTGCCAGCACCTTAGGGATAGCGGATAGGAATGAGCAGTTCTTC. Encoded protein: CASTLGIADRNEQFF. The full variable domain, its missing parts supplied by reference TRBV7-2 and TRBJ2-1, is GAGVSQSPSNKVTEKGKDVELRCDPISGHTALYWYRQSLGQGLEFLIYFQGNSAPDKSGLPSDRFSAERTGGSVSTLTIQRTQQEDSAVYLCASTLGIADRNEQFFGPGTRLTVL.

This clonotype has more than one count but fewer than ten. The chain is built from TRBV7-8 and TRBJ1-5; unclear D gene. Trimming removed 2 bases at V and 0 bases at J, with 20 bases between. From germline, CDR1 is SGHVS and CDR2 FQNEAQ. This CDR3 comprises 19 residues. CDR3 sequence (DNA): TGTGCCAGCAGCTTAATTAGGTTTTACACCGTTGATAGCAATCAGCCCCAGCATTTT. Protein: CASSLIRFYTVDSNQPQHF.

Only a few counts were recorded for this clonotype. V gene TRBV27 combines with J gene TRBJ2-1, with 9 nucleotides matching TRBD1. Germline assignment: CDR1 MNHEY and CDR2 SMNVEV (reference sequence). The CDR3 has 16 amino acids. Trimming cost V 5 bases and J 0 bases; bases outside gene matches: 5. The CDR3 spells CASSQRTGDSYNEQFF. The CDR3 coding sequence is TGTGCCAGCAGTCAAAGGACAGGGGACTCCTACAATGAGCAGTTCTTC.

This clonotype turned up a few times. The chain uses TRBV27 and TRBJ1-6; D is possibly TRBD1 (5 bases). The V gene lost 5 bases and the J gene lost 4 bases, with 12 bases spanning the gap. CDR3 length: 15 amino acids. Germline-derived CDR1 and CDR2 are MNHEY and SMNVEV (reference sequence). The chain's CDR3 is CASSASGHYNSPLHF. The CDR3 coding sequence is TGTGCCAGCAGTGCAAGTGGACATTATAATTCACCCCTCCACTTT.

This clonotype was detected only a few times. V usage is TRBV19 and J usage is TRBJ1-5; TRBD1 is a possible D gene (5 bases). The germline V gene encodes CDR1 LNHDA and CDR2 SQIVND (reference sequence). The CDR3 has 15 amino acids. V dropped 3 bases and J dropped 3 bases, with 12 bases sitting between them. The CDR3 region is CASSIGQGYNQPQHF. The CDR3 region has the DNA TGTGCCAGTAGTATCGGGCAGGGCTACAATCAGCCCCAGCATTTT.

This clonotype was seen ten or more times. The chain employs TRBV7-9 and TRBJ2-4; D remains unclear. The CDR3 contains 17 residues. Germline loops: CDR1 SEHNR, CDR2 FQNEAQ (reference sequence). V lost 5 bases to trimming and J lost 0 bases, with 17 bases between them. As DNA, the CDR3 is TGTGCCAGCAGCCCCCCAGCGAGGATACTAGCCAAAAACATTCAGTACTTC. Its protein product is CASSPPARILAKNIQYF.

This clonotype was detected many times. The chain recombines TRBV4-1 with TRBJ1-2; perhaps TRBD1 as D (6 bases). Germline-derived CDR1 and CDR2 are MGHRA and YSYEKL. V was shortened by 1 base and J by 7 bases, with 10 bases between the two germline ends. The CDR3 sequence is 13 residues long. The CDR3 DNA reads TGCGCCAGCAGCCAAGGGGGGGCGCCTGGCTACACCTTC. Its protein is CASSQGGAPGYTF.

The V call is TRBV29-1, the J call TRBJ2-1, with D possibly TRBD1 on 6 matching bases. Trimming removed 6 bases from V and 7 bases from J, with 10 bases in between. CDR3 length: 11 residues. The V gene's germline CDR1 is SQVTM and CDR2 ANQGSEA. CDR3 nucleotide sequence: TGCAGCGTGACAGGAGTGAATGAGCAGTTCTTC. It specifies CSVTGVNEQFF.